These 12 T cell receptor beta chains share one sample of origin, sequenced in a study of cytomegalovirus exposure and HLA in healthy donors (dated by TCRdb to about 2017). The protocol used for the library was the immunoSEQ multiplex PCR assay. For the multiplex PCR, a mixture combining 60 forward primers for TCR Vbeta segments and 13 reverse primers for TCR Jbeta segments was used. TCRdb holds this immuneACCESS table with in-frame rearrangements only. Some clones are missing; in checked studies, unresolved V genes explain under half, and the rest has no known cause. Within this sample are some 100,000 clones, with about 70% of them counted one time only. The ten top clones hold 2% to 2.5% of the sample. Sequenced sample: PBMCs. These receptors all come from a human donor in good health.

The chain recombines TRBV30 with TRBJ1-2; D unresolved. Germline CDR1 GTSNPN, CDR2 SVGIG (reference sequence). CDR3 length: 15 amino acids. The V end lost 3 bases, the J end lost 5 bases, and 19 bases lay between the germline ends. The CDR3 loop reads CAWSLKGGGGYGYTF. In DNA, the CDR3 is TGTGCCTGGAGCCTAAAGGGCGGCGGCGGGTATGGCTACACCTTC.

Points on this clone: Different DNA sequences within this sample yield the same CDR3. The V call is TRBV7-2, the J call TRBJ2-7; D may be TRBD1 (5 bases). V gave up 0 bases and J gave up 3 bases, with 9 bases separating them. The CDR3 runs to 14 residues. Germline CDR1 SGHTA, CDR2 FQGNSA. This chain's CDR3 is CASSLAAGNYEQYF. CDR3 bases: TGTGCCAGCAGCTTAGCGGCAGGGAACTACGAGCAGTACTTC.

This clone has just one count. V is TRBV28 and J is TRBJ1-4; 7 positions match TRBD1. From germline, CDR1 is MDHEN and CDR2 SYDVKM. The length of the CDR3 is 14 residues. Trimming took 5 bases from V and 8 from J; bases not matched to a gene: 8. CDR3 sequence (DNA): TGTGCCAGCAGTCTAACAGGGGACCGCGAAAAACTGTTTTTT. Translation: CASSLTGDREKLFF.

This rearrangement joins TRBV2 to TRBJ2-5; possibly TRBD1 for D (7 bases). Germline V CDR1 and CDR2: SNHLY, FYNNEI. V was shortened by 8 bases and J by 5 bases, with 18 bases between the two germline ends. This CDR3 comprises 14 residues. The CDR3 DNA follows: TGTGCCAGCTGTGCAAAGACAGGGAGGGAGACCCAGTACTTC. As protein: CASCAKTGRETQYF.

The chain recombines TRBV7-2 with TRBJ2-7, with 8 bases that match TRBD2. V shed 5 bases, J shed 7 bases, and the junction held 10 bases outside the gene matches. CDR1 is SGHTA and CDR2 is FQGNSA in the germline V gene. The CDR3 is 14 amino acids. CDR3: CASSPLGLAGEQYF. Written as DNA, the CDR3 is TGTGCCAGCAGCCCACTTGGGCTAGCGGGTGAGCAGTACTTC.

The V and J genes are TRBV11-2 and TRBJ1-1, with D tentatively TRBD1 (6 bases). The germline V and J ends were trimmed by 0 bases and 4 bases, with 9 bases remaining between them. Germline values: CDR1 SGHAT, CDR2 FQNNGV. The CDR3 spans 14 residues. This CDR3 is CASSLDNRATEAFF. DNA of the CDR3: TGTGCCAGCAGCTTAGATAACAGGGCCACTGAAGCTTTCTTT.

The chain links TRBV2 to TRBJ1-5, with D uncertain. The germline V gene has CDR1 SNHLY and CDR2 FYNNEI. This CDR3 region has 15 residues. V was pared by 3 bases and J by 1 base, with 10 bases between. CDR3 sequence (DNA): TGTGCCAGCAGTGATACCCGGGGAAGCAATCAGCCCCAGCATTTT. Amino acids: CASSDTRGSNQPQHF.

This clone was detected only once. The chain carries TRBV6-1 and TRBJ2-7, with 8 bases identical to TRBD1. Per the germline V gene, CDR1 is MNHNS and CDR2 is SASEGT. The J segment lost 5 bases and the V segment lost 4 bases, leaving 7 bases of the junction unmatched. CDR3 length: 14 amino acids. The CDR3 nucleotides are TGTGCCAGCAGTGCATCCCAGGGGGCCCACGAGCAGTACTTC. Translated, it gives CASSASQGAHEQYF.

The chain recombines TRBV5-5 with TRBJ1-1; D not certain. Germline assignment: CDR1 SGHKS and CDR2 YYEKEE (reference sequence). Trimming removed 1 base from V and 4 bases from J, with 14 bases in between. This CDR3 region has 15 residues. The CDR3 reads CASSLLVQASTEAFF. CDR3 nucleotides: TGTGCCAGCAGCTTGTTAGTCCAGGCGAGCACTGAAGCTTTCTTT.

V gene TRBV5-1 combines with J gene TRBJ2-1, with 10 bases that match TRBD2. V lost 6 bases to trimming and J lost 7 bases; unmatched junction nucleotides: 13. Germline CDR1 reads SGHRS; CDR2 reads YFSETQ. This CDR3 comprises 16 residues. CDR3 loop: CASTLNPSGSSNEQFF. CDR3 DNA: TGCGCCAGCACCCTGAATCCTAGCGGGAGTTCGAATGAGCAGTTCTTC.

This rearrangement joins TRBV11-2 to TRBJ2-7; 15 nucleotides agree with TRBD2. The CDR3 contains 16 residues. CDR1 is SGHAT and CDR2 is FQNNGV in the germline V gene. J gave up 4 bases and V 4 bases, and 5 bases lay outside the gene matches. The CDR3 here is CASSSWTSGGGYEQYF. The CDR3 DNA sequence: TGTGCCAGCAGCTCCTGGACTAGCGGGGGGGGTTACGAGCAGTACTTC. The full variable domain, in which reference TRBV11-2 and TRBJ2-7 provide the parts outside the CDR3, is EAGVAQSPRYKIIEKRQSVAFWCNPISGHATLYWYQQILGQGPKLLIQFQNNGVVDDSQLPKDRFSAERLKGVDSTLKIQPAKLEDSAVYLCASSSWTSGGGYEQYFGPGTRLTVT.

This chain uses TRBV7-2 with TRBJ2-7; D is undetermined. The V and J ends lost 0 bases and 2 bases respectively, with 2 bases between them. The CDR3 totals 12 residues. Germline V gives CDR1 SGHTA, CDR2 FQGNSA. The CDR3 loop reads CASSLATYEQYF. The DNA of the CDR3 is TGTGCCAGCAGCTTAGCTACCTACGAGCAGTACTTC.